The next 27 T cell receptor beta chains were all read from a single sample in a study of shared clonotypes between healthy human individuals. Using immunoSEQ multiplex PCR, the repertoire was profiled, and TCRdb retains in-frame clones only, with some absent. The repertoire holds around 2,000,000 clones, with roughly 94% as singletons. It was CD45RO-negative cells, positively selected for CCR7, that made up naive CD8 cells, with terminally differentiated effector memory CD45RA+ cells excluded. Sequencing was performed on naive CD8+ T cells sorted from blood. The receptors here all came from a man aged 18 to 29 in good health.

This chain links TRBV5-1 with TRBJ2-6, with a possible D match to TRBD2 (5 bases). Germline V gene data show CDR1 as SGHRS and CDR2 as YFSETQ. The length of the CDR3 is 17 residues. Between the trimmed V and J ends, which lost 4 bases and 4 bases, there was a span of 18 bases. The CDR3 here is CASSLAHPSGGANVLTF. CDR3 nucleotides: TGCGCCAGCAGCCTCGCCCATCCCTCGGGGGGGGCCAACGTCCTGACTTTC.

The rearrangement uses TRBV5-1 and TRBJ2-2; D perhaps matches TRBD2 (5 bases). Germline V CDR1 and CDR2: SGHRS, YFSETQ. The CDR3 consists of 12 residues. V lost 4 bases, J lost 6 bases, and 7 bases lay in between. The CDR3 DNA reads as TGCGCCAGCAGCCCGGGGTCCGGGGAGCTGTTTTTT. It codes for CASSPGSGELFF.

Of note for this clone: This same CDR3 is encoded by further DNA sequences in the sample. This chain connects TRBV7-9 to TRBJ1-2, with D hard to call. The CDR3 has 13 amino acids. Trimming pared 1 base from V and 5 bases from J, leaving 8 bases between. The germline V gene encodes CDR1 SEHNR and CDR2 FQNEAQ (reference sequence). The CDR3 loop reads CASSLVGDYGYTF. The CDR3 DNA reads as TGTGCCAGCAGCTTAGTCGGGGATTATGGCTACACCTTC. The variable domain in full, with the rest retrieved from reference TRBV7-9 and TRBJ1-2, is DTGVSQNPRHKITKRGQNVTFRCDPISEHNRLYWYRQTLGQGPEFLTYFQNEAQLEKSRLLSDRFSAERPKGSFSTLEIQRTEQGDSAMYLCASSLVGDYGYTFGSGTRLTVV.

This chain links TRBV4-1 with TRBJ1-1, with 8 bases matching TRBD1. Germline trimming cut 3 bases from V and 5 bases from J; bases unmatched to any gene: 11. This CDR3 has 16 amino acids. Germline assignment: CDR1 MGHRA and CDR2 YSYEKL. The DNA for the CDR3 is TGCGCCAGCAGCCACCTAAATCAGGGGGCGGGGACTGAAGCTTTCTTT. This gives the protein CASSHLNQGAGTEAFF.

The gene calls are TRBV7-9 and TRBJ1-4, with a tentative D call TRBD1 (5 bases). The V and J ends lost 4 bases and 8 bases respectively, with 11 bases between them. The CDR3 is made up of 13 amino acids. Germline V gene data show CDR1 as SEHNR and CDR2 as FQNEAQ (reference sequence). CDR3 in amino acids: CASSSQGVEKLFF. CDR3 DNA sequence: TGTGCCAGCAGCTCGCAGGGTGTCGAAAAACTGTTTTTT.

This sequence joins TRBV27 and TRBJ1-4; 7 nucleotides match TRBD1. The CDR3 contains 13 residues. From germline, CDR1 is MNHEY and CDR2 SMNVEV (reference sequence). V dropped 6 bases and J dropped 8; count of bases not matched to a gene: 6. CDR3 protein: CASSTETGEKLFF. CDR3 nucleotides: TGTGCCAGCAGCACCGAGACAGGGGAAAAACTGTTTTTT.

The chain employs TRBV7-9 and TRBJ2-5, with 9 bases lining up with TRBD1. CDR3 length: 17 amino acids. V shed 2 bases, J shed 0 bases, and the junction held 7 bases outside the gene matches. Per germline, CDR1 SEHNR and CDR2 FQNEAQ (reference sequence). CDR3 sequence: CASSLYTGGWYQETQYF. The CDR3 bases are TGTGCCAGCAGCTTATACACAGGGGGCTGGTACCAAGAGACCCAGTACTTC.

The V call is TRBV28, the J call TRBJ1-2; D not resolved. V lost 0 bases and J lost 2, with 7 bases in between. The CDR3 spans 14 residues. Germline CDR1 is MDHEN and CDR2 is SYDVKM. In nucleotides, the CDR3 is TGTGCCAGCAGTTTATGGGGCCAGAACTATGGCTACACCTTC. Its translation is CASSLWGQNYGYTF.

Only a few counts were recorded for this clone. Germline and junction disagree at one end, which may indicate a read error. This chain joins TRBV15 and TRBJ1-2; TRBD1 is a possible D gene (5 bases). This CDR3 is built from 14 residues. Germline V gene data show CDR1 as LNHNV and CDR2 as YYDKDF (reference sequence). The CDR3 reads CATSRGEEDYGYTF. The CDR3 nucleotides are TGTGCCACCAGTAGAGGGGAGGAGGACTATGGCTACACCTTC.

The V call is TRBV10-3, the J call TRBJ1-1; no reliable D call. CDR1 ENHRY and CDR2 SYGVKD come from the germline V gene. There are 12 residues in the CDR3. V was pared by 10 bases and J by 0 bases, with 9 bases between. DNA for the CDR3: TGTGCCACCCTGGGGATGAACACTGAAGCTTTCTTT. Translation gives CATLGMNTEAFF.

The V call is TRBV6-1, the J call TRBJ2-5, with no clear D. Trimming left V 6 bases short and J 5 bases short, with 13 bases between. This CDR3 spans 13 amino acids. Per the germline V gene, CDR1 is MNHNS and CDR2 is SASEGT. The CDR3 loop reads CASSGLNGETQYF. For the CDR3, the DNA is TGTGCCAGCAGCGGTCTAAACGGGGAGACCCAGTACTTC.

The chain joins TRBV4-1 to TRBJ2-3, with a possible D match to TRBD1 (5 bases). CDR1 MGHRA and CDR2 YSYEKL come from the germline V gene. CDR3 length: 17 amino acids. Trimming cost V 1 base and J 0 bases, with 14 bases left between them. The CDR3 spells CASSQVPRALSTDTQYF. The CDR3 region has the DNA TGCGCCAGCAGCCAAGTCCCCAGGGCCCTTAGCACAGATACGCAGTATTTT.

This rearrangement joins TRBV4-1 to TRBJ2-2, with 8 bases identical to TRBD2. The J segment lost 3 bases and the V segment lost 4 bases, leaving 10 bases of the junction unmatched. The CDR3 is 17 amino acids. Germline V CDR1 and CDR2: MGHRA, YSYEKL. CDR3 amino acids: CASSRAGGPLDTGELFF. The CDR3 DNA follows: TGCGCCAGCAGCCGCGCGGGGGGCCCTCTGGACACCGGGGAGCTGTTTTTT.

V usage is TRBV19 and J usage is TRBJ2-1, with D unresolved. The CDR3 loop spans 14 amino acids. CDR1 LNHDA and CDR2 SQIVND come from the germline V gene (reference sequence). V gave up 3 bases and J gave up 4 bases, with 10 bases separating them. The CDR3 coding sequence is TGTGCCAGTAGTATGGAAGGTAAATACAATGAGCAGTTCTTC. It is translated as CASSMEGKYNEQFF.

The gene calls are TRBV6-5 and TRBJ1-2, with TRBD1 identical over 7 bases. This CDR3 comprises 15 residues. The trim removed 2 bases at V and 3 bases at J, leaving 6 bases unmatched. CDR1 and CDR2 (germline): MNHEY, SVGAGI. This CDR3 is CASSYLIQGDYGYTF. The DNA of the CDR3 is TGTGCCAGCAGTTACCTCATTCAGGGGGACTATGGCTACACCTTC.

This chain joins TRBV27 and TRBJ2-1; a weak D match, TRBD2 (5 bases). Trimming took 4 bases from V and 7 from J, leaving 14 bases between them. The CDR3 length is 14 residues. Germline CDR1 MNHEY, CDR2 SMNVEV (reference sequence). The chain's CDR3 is CASSSGVTSNEQFF. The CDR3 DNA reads TGTGCCAGCAGTTCCGGGGTCACCTCGAATGAGCAGTTCTTC.

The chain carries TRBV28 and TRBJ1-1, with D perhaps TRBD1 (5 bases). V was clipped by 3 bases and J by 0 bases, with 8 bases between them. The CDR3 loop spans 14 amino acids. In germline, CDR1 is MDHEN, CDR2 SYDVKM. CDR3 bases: TGTGCCAGCAGTTTGGGGGTCATGAACACTGAAGCTTTCTTT. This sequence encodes CASSLGVMNTEAFF.

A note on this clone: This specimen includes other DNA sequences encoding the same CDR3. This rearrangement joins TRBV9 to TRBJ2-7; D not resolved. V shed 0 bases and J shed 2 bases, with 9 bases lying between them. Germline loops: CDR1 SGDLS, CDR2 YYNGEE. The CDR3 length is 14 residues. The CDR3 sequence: CASSVGGMAYEQYF. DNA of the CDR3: TGTGCCAGCAGCGTAGGGGGTATGGCCTACGAGCAGTACTTC.

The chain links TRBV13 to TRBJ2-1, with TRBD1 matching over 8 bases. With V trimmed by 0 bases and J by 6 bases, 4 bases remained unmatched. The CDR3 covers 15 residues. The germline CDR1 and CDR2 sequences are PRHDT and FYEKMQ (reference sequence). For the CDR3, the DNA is TGTGCCAGCAGCTTAGGGCAGGGGGCTTCCAATGAGCAGTTCTTC. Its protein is CASSLGQGASNEQFF.

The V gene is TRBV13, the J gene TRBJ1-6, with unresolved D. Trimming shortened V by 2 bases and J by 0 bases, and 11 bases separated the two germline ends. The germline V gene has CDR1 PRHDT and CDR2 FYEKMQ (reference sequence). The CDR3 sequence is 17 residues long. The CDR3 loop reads CASSLYFPSSYNSPLHF. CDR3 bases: TGTGCCAGCAGCTTATACTTCCCCAGCTCCTATAATTCACCCCTCCACTTT.

CDR3 protein: CASRTPIMGAGGPSNEQFF. In DNA form, the CDR3 reads TGTGCCAGCAGAACCCCTATCATGGGAGCGGGAGGGCCTTCCAATGAGCAGTTCTTC. V is TRBV7-9 and J is TRBJ2-1, with TRBD2 matching over 10 bases. Germline V lookup: CDR1 SEHNR, CDR2 FQNEAQ (reference sequence). The V and J ends lost 6 bases and 6 bases, in that order; junction bases with no gene match: 20. The CDR3 extends over 19 amino acids.

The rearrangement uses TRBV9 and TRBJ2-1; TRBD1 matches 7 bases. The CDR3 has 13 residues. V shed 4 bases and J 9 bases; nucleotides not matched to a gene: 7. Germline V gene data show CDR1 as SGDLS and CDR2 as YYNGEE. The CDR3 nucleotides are TGTGCCAGCAGCCCTTTACAGGGGAGTGAGCAGTTCTTC. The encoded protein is CASSPLQGSEQFF.

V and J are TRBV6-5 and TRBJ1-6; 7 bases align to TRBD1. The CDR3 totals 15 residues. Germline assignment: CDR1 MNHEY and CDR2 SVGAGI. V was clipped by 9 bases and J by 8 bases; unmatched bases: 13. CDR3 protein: CASQPSTGIDSPLHF. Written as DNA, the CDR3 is TGTGCCAGTCAGCCCTCGACAGGGATTGATTCACCCCTCCACTTT.

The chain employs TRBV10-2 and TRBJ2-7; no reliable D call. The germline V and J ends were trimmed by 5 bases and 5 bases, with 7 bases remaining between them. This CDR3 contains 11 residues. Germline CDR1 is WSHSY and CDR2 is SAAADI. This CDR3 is CASSLGNEQYF. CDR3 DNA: TGCGCCAGCAGTCTAGGGAACGAGCAGTACTTC.

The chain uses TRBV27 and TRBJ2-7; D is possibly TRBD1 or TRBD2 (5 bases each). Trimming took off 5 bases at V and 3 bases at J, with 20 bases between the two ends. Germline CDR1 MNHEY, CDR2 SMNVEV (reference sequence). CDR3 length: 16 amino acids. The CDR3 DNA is TGTGCCAGCAGTCCCGCGTTGGGGGAGATGATCTACGAGCAGTACTTC. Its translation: CASSPALGEMIYEQYF.

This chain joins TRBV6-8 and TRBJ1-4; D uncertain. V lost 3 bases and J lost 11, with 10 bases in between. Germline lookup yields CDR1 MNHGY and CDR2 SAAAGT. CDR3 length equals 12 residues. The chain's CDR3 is CASSYGVGKLFF. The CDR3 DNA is TGTGCCAGCAGTTATGGGGTCGGGAAACTGTTTTTT.

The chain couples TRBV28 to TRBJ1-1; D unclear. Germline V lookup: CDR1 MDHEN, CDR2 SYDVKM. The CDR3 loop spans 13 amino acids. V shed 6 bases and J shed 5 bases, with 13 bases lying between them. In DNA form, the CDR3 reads TGTGCCAGCAGCCCTACAGTTGATACTGAAGCTTTCTTT. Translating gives CASSPTVDTEAFF. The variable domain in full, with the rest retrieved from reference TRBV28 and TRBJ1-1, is DVKVTQSSRYLVKRTGEKVFLECVQDMDHENMFWYRQDPGLGLRLIYFSYDVKMKEKGDIPEGYSVSREKKERFSLILESASTNQTSMYLCASSPTVDTEAFFGQGTRLTVV.